Shown below are 29 T cell receptor beta chains from a single sample sequenced in a study of cytomegalovirus exposure and HLA in healthy donors. Amplification used 60 Vbeta primers and 13 Jbeta primers. Produced via immunoSEQ multiplex PCR; TCRdb's table is partial and in-frame only. Of around 110,000 clones detected, under 85% appear once; the ten largest clones hold under 5%. The sample taken for sequencing was PBMCs. These receptors came from a male donor in good health and CMV-seronegative.

The V gene is TRBV9, the J gene TRBJ2-7; D possibly corresponds to TRBD2 (5 bases). The CDR3 sequence is 15 residues long. The V gene's germline CDR1 is SGDLS and CDR2 YYNGEE. Trimming removed 0 bases at V and 7 bases at J, with 17 bases between. CDR3 coding DNA: TGTGCCAGCAGCGTAGATGTGGGAGCCTGGGAAGAGCAGTACTTC. Encoded protein: CASSVDVGAWEEQYF. Full variable domain (missing parts from reference TRBV9 and TRBJ2-7): DSGVTQTPKHLITATGQRVTLRCSPRSGDLSVYWYQQSLDQGLQFLIQYYNGEERAKGNILERFSAQQFPDLHSELNLSSLELGDSALYFCASSVDVGAWEEQYFGPGTRLTVT.

This rearrangement joins TRBV11-2 to TRBJ1-1, with D perhaps matching TRBD1 (6 bases). CDR3 length: 13 amino acids. Trimming stripped 7 bases from V and 5 bases from J, with 14 bases between. CDR1 is SGHAT and CDR2 is FQNNGV in the germline V gene. The DNA of the CDR3 is TGTGCCAGCACAGAACAGGGTTGGACTGAAGCTTTCTTT. Translation: CASTEQGWTEAFF.

This chain connects TRBV10-2 to TRBJ1-5, with TRBD1 matching over 7 bases. In germline, CDR1 is WSHSY, CDR2 SAAADI. The J segment lost 15 bases and the V segment lost 6 bases, leaving 14 bases of the junction unmatched. The CDR3 extends over 13 amino acids. CDR3: CASRVTGNAPWHF. CDR3 sequence (DNA): TGCGCCAGCAGAGTGACAGGGAACGCTCCTTGGCATTTT.

The chain links TRBV5-1 to TRBJ2-1; the match to TRBD2 covers 8 bases. V shed 3 bases, J shed 8 bases, and the junction held 13 bases outside the gene matches. The length of the CDR3 is 16 residues. CDR1 is SGHRS and CDR2 is YFSETQ in the germline V gene. The chain's CDR3 is CASSSRAGSGSYEQFF. CDR3 DNA sequence: TGCGCCAGCAGCTCACGGGCCGGGAGCGGGAGCTATGAGCAGTTCTTC. The entire variable domain, with the rest obtained from reference TRBV5-1 and TRBJ2-1, is as follows: KAGVTQTPRYLIKTRGQQVTLSCSPISGHRSVSWYQQTPGQGLQFLFEYFSETQRNKGNFPGRFSGRQFSNSRSEMNVSTLELGDSALYLCASSSRAGSGSYEQFFGPGTRLTVL.

This clone was found a few times. The V gene is TRBV7-9, the J gene TRBJ2-2; 7 nucleotides agree with TRBD1. With 1 base clipped from V and 6 bases from J, the junction kept 8 bases outside the gene matches. In germline, CDR1 is SEHNR, CDR2 FQNEAQ (reference sequence). The CDR3 runs to 16 residues. The CDR3 spells CASSLVFVTGAGELFF. The CDR3 bases are TGTGCCAGCAGCTTAGTCTTCGTAACAGGGGCCGGGGAGCTGTTTTTT.

The V gene is TRBV7-8, the J gene TRBJ2-1; D unresolved. Germline CDR1 is SGHVS and CDR2 is FQNEAQ. The CDR3 consists of 15 residues. The germline V and J ends were trimmed by 6 bases and 3 bases, with 15 bases remaining between them. The CDR3, as DNA: TGTGCCAGCAGGAGGCGTGGCGAATACTACAATGAGCAGTTCTTC. This translates into CASRRRGEYYNEQFF.

V gene TRBV6-1 combines with J gene TRBJ2-1; TRBD1 matches at 7 bases. This CDR3 has 15 residues. The V gene's germline CDR1 is MNHNS and CDR2 SASEGT. Unmatched junction bases numbered 5, after V lost 1 base and J lost 5 bases. In nucleotides, the CDR3 is TGTGCCAGCAGTGAAGGGACAGGCCTAAACAATGAGCAGTTCTTC. This translates into CASSEGTGLNNEQFF.

This clone was seen repeatedly, ten times or more. The rearrangement joins TRBV7-9 to TRBJ2-6; TRBD1 is a possible D gene (6 bases). The ends were cut back, 11 bases at V and 3 bases at J, with 14 bases in the middle. The V gene's germline CDR1 is SEHNR and CDR2 FQNEAQ (reference sequence). The CDR3 extends over 14 amino acids. Here the CDR3 reads CAWATGSGANVLTF. DNA of the CDR3: TGTGCCTGGGCCACAGGGAGTGGGGCCAACGTCCTGACTTTC.

In nucleotides, the CDR3 is TGTGCCAGCAGCTTAATGGCGGGAGGCGGCACTGAGCAGTTCTTC. Translated: CASSLMAGGGTEQFF. V is TRBV7-3 and J is TRBJ2-1; TRBD2 matches at 8 bases. The trim removed 1 base at V and 9 bases at J, leaving 8 bases unmatched. The CDR3 length is 15 residues. The germline CDR1 and CDR2 sequences are SGHTA and FQGTGA.

V and J are TRBV6-4 and TRBJ2-1; maybe TRBD2 (5 bases). The V gene lost 4 bases and the J gene lost 3 bases, with 10 bases spanning the gap. CDR3 size: 14 residues. The germline gives CDR1 MRHNA, CDR2 SNTAGT. CDR3 residues: CASSVASFYNEQFF. CDR3 nucleotides: TGTGCCAGCAGTGTAGCGTCCTTCTACAATGAGCAGTTCTTC.

The chain uses TRBV29-1 and TRBJ1-2, with 7 bases lining up with TRBD1. This CDR3 has 13 amino acids. The junction had 8 bases not matched to a gene; V was cut back by 7 bases and J by 3 bases. CDR1 and CDR2 (germline): SQVTM, ANQGSEA. The CDR3: CSGRGQSDYGYTF. CDR3 nucleotide sequence: TGCAGCGGGCGGGGACAGTCGGACTATGGCTACACCTTC.

The chain is built from TRBV12-5 and TRBJ2-5; 10 nucleotides agree with TRBD2. Trimming at V came to 0 bases and at J to 5 bases, leaving 3 bases not matched to a gene. There are 15 residues in the CDR3. The germline CDR1 and CDR2 sequences are LGHNT and FRNRAP. As DNA, the CDR3 is TGTGCTAGTGGTTTGGTCCTAGCGGGAGAGGAGACCCAGTACTTC. It encodes CASGLVLAGEETQYF.

This clone has a handful of counts. The V gene is TRBV19, the J gene TRBJ1-5; the D is unclear. Trimming stripped 3 bases from V and 7 bases from J, with 10 bases between. Germline values: CDR1 LNHDA, CDR2 SQIVND (reference sequence). CDR3 length: 13 residues. For the CDR3, the DNA is TGTGCCAGTAGTATTCTTTCAAGCCAGCCCCAGCATTTT. Translation: CASSILSSQPQHF.

V and J are TRBV11-2 and TRBJ2-7; 8 bases agree with TRBD2. The V gene's germline CDR1 is SGHAT and CDR2 FQNNGV. Germline trimming cut 8 bases from V and 4 bases from J; bases unmatched to any gene: 10. The CDR3 contains 14 residues. CDR3 sequence (DNA): TGTGCCAGCGCCCAGGTAGCGGGACTGTACGAGCAGTACTTC. Its protein product is CASAQVAGLYEQYF. Full variable domain (missing parts from reference TRBV11-2 and TRBJ2-7): EAGVAQSPRYKIIEKRQSVAFWCNPISGHATLYWYQQILGQGPKLLIQFQNNGVVDDSQLPKDRFSAERLKGVDSTLKIQPAKLEDSAVYLCASAQVAGLYEQYFGPGTRLTVT.

This clone was seen a handful of times. This rearrangement joins TRBV6-5 to TRBJ2-1, with 7 bases fitting TRBD2. Germline lookup yields CDR1 MNHEY and CDR2 SVGAGI. With V trimmed by 0 bases and J by 0 bases, 2 bases remained unmatched. The CDR3 totals 16 residues. DNA of the CDR3: TGTGCCAGCAGTTACTCGGGCGGGAGCTCCTACAATGAGCAGTTCTTC. It translates to CASSYSGGSSYNEQFF.

The J gene is TRBJ2-1, the V gene TRBV5-5; D might be TRBD1 (5 bases). Germline assignment: CDR1 SGHKS and CDR2 YYEKEE (reference sequence). There are 11 residues in the CDR3. Trimming stripped 9 bases from V and 6 bases from J, with 10 bases between. The CDR3 DNA is TGTGCCACCTCGGACACCAATGAGCAGTTCTTC. It specifies CATSDTNEQFF.

The chain couples TRBV9 to TRBJ1-1; D gene unclear. Trimming shortened V by 2 bases and J by 3 bases, and 8 bases separated the two germline ends. CDR1 and CDR2 from the germline V gene are SGDLS and YYNGEE. The CDR3 is 13 residues long. CDR3: CASSVGLHTEAFF. Here the CDR3 DNA reads TGTGCCAGCAGCGTCGGACTGCACACTGAAGCTTTCTTT. Together with reference TRBV9 and TRBJ1-1, the CDR3 gives the full variable domain: DSGVTQTPKHLITATGQRVTLRCSPRSGDLSVYWYQQSLDQGLQFLIQYYNGEERAKGNILERFSAQQFPDLHSELNLSSLELGDSALYFCASSVGLHTEAFFGQGTRLTVV.

The chain couples TRBV6-4 to TRBJ2-1; TRBD2 matches at 13 bases. In germline, CDR1 is MRHNA, CDR2 SNTAGT. V dropped 2 bases and J dropped 7; count of bases not matched to a gene: 8. The CDR3 has 17 amino acids. The CDR3 is CASSDPKLAGGPNEQFF. In nucleotides, the CDR3 is TGTGCCAGCAGTGACCCTAAACTAGCGGGAGGGCCAAATGAGCAGTTCTTC.

The J gene is TRBJ2-2, the V gene TRBV5-1; TRBD1 matches at 7 bases. CDR3 length: 16 amino acids. Trimming at V came to 1 base and at J to 5 bases, leaving 8 bases not matched to a gene. The germline CDR1 and CDR2 sequences are SGHRS and YFSETQ. The CDR3 spells CASSLSGTVITGELFF. The CDR3, as DNA: TGCGCCAGCAGCTTGTCGGGGACAGTTATTACCGGGGAGCTGTTTTTT.

The rearrangement uses TRBV27 and TRBJ1-2; 10 bases are a match to TRBD1. CDR3 length equals 16 residues. Germline values: CDR1 MNHEY, CDR2 SMNVEV (reference sequence). With V trimmed by 5 bases and J by 4 bases, 10 bases remained unmatched. In nucleotides, the CDR3 is TGTGCCAGCAGTGGGGACAGGGGACCTAACTTCTATGGCTACACCTTC. It translates to CASSGDRGPNFYGYTF.

This chain joins TRBV13 and TRBJ2-7; 10 bases match TRBD2. Per the germline V gene, CDR1 is PRHDT and CDR2 is FYEKMQ (reference sequence). This CDR3 is 14 amino acids long. Trimming cost V 0 bases and J 4 bases; bases outside gene matches: 0. The CDR3 protein is CASSLGTSGYEQYF. The CDR3 DNA reads as TGTGCCAGCAGCTTAGGGACTAGCGGGTACGAGCAGTACTTC.

The chain couples TRBV25-1 to TRBJ1-4; 8 positions match TRBD1. CDR3 length: 14 amino acids. V trimming: 2 bases; J trimming: 8 bases; junction bases outside the gene matches: 4. The germline gives CDR1 MGHDK, CDR2 SYGVNS. This chain's CDR3 is CASSEGRGREKLFF. The DNA of the CDR3 is TGTGCCAGCAGTGAAGGCAGGGGGCGGGAAAAACTGTTTTTT.

This chain links TRBV19 with TRBJ2-7, with TRBD2 as a possible D gene (6 bases). Germline-derived CDR1 and CDR2 are LNHDA and SQIVND (reference sequence). The CDR3 has 13 amino acids. Trimming shortened V by 6 bases and J by 3 bases, and 12 bases separated the two germline ends. As DNA, the CDR3 is TGTGCCAGTAGCAGCGGGTTCCACTACGAGCAGTACTTC. Translation: CASSSGFHYEQYF.

This chain joins TRBV10-1 and TRBJ2-7; TRBD2 agrees at 7 bases. Trimming at V came to 3 bases and at J to 1 base, leaving 3 bases not matched to a gene. Germline V gives CDR1 WNHNN, CDR2 SYGVQD (reference sequence). This CDR3 has 14 residues. CDR3 DNA sequence: TGCGCCAGCAGTGAAAGACTAGCATCCTACGAGCAGTACTTC. It yields the protein CASSERLASYEQYF.

This CDR3 is CASSPYSSYEQYF. The CDR3 nucleotides are TGCGCCAGCAGCCCTTACAGCTCCTACGAGCAGTACTTC. The genes are TRBV5-1 and TRBJ2-7; no firm D call. Germline V gives CDR1 SGHRS, CDR2 YFSETQ. The CDR3 spans 13 residues. V lost 4 bases to trimming and J lost 0 bases, with 8 bases between them.

The gene calls are TRBV6-5 and TRBJ2-7; tentative D call: TRBD1 (6 bases). V dropped 4 bases and J dropped 4 bases, with 11 bases sitting between them. Per the germline V gene, CDR1 is MNHEY and CDR2 is SVGAGI. The CDR3 length is 13 residues. The CDR3: CASSSFQGYEQYF. In DNA form, the CDR3 reads TGTGCCAGCAGTTCTTTCCAGGGGTACGAGCAGTACTTC.

This chain joins TRBV9 and TRBJ1-5; D possibly corresponds to TRBD1 (6 bases). Germline V gene sequence: CDR1 SGDLS, CDR2 YYNGEE. Deletions cut 0 bases from V and 0 bases from J, with 7 bases between. The CDR3 is 15 amino acids. CDR3 loop: CASSVEGDSNQPQHF. CDR3 DNA sequence: TGTGCCAGCAGCGTAGAGGGGGATAGCAATCAGCCCCAGCATTTT.

V usage is TRBV9 and J usage is TRBJ2-5, with D unresolved. Looked up from germline, CDR1 is SGDLS and CDR2 is YYNGEE. There are 15 residues in the CDR3. Trimming left V 0 bases short and J 1 base short, with 10 bases between. The CDR3 DNA reads as TGTGCCAGCAGCGTAGGCGGAGTAGCCCAAGAGACCCAGTACTTC. This codes for CASSVGGVAQETQYF.

The chain employs TRBV14 and TRBJ2-7; TRBD1 matches at 7 bases. CDR3 length equals 14 residues. V trimming: 4 bases; J trimming: 3 bases; junction bases outside the gene matches: 6. Germline V CDR1 and CDR2: SGHDN, FVKESK. The CDR3 DNA follows: TGTGCCAGCAGCCCCCGGCAGGGGGTCTACGAGCAGTACTTC. It yields the protein CASSPRQGVYEQYF.